The 3 T cell receptor beta chains listed next were all sequenced from one sample in a study of shared clonotypes between healthy human individuals. TCRdb's table, derived via immunoSEQ multiplex PCR, lists solely in-frame clones and lacks some. The sample lists 2 million to 2.5 million clones; 92% were seen once. The sequenced sample consisted of naive CD4+ T cells from PBMCs. Documented subset: CD45RA+ positively selected. The receptors stem from a man younger than 35 in good health. Some clones in this sample may be carry-over from other donors' samples.

CDR3 nucleotides: TGCGCCAGCAGCACGGACAGGGTTTCCGGGGAGCTGTTTTTT. Translated, it gives CASSTDRVSGELFF. The V call is TRBV5-1, the J call TRBJ2-2; 8 bases match TRBD1. Germline lookup yields CDR1 SGHRS and CDR2 YFSETQ. This CDR3 has 14 amino acids. V lost 4 bases and J lost 6; bases outside the gene matches: 5.

This rearrangement joins TRBV27 to TRBJ2-3; 7 bases are a match to TRBD1. The J segment lost 4 bases and the V segment lost 10 bases, leaving 11 bases of the junction unmatched. This CDR3 comprises 14 residues. Germline V gene sequence: CDR1 MNHEY, CDR2 SMNVEV (reference sequence). The CDR3 loop reads CATSWQGVADTQYF. In nucleotides, the CDR3 is TGTGCCACCTCGTGGCAGGGGGTGGCAGATACGCAGTATTTT.

The J gene is TRBJ2-3, the V gene TRBV6-6; 11 nucleotides line up with TRBD2. The CDR3 extends over 15 amino acids. The V gene end was trimmed by 7 bases and the J gene end by 6 bases; junction bases not matched to a gene: 9. CDR1 is MNHNY and CDR2 is SVGAGI in the germline V gene (reference sequence). This CDR3 reads CASTPQASGRDTQYF. The CDR3 region has the DNA TGTGCCAGCACCCCTCAGGCTAGCGGGAGGGATACGCAGTATTTT.